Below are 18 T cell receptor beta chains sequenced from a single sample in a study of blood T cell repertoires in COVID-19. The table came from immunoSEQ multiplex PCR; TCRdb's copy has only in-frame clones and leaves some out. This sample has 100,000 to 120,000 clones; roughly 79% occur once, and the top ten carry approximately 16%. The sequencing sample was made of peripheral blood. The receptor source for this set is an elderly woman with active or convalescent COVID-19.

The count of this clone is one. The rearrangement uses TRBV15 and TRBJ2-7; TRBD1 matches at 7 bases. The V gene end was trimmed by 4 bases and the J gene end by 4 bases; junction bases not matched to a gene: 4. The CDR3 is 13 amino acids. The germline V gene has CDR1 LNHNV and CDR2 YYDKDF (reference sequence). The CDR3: CATSINRGYEQYF. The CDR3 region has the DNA TGTGCCACCAGCATCAACAGGGGTTACGAGCAGTACTTC.

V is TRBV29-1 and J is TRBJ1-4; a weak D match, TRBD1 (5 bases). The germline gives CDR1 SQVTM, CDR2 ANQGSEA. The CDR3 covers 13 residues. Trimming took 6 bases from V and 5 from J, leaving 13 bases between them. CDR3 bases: TGCAGCGTGGGGGAGGGTTCGAATGAAAAACTGTTTTTT. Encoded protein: CSVGEGSNEKLFF.

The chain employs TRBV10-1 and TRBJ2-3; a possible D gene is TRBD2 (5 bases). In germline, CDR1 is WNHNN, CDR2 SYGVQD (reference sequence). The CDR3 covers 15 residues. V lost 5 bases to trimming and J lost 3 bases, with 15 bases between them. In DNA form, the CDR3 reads TGCGCCAGCAGTAACACAGCCCGAGGGACAGATACGCAGTATTTT. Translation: CASSNTARGTDTQYF.

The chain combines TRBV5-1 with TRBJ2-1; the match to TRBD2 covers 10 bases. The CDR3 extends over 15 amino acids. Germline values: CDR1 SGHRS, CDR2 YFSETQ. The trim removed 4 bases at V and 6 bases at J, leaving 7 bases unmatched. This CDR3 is CASSLVSGRFNEQFF. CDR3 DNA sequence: TGCGCCAGCAGCCTGGTTAGCGGGAGGTTCAATGAGCAGTTCTTC.

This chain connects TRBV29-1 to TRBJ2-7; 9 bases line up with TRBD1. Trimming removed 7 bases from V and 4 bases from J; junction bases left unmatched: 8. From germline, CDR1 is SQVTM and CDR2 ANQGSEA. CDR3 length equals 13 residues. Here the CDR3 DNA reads TGCAGCGGATCGGACAGGGGAGGATACGAGCAGTACTTC. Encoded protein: CSGSDRGGYEQYF.

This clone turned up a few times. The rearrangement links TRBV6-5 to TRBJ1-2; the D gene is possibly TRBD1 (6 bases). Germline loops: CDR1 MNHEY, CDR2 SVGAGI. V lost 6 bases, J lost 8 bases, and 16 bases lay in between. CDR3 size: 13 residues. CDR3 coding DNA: TGTGCCAGCAGGAACAGGGACGTCGGAGGCTACACCTTC. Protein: CASRNRDVGGYTF.

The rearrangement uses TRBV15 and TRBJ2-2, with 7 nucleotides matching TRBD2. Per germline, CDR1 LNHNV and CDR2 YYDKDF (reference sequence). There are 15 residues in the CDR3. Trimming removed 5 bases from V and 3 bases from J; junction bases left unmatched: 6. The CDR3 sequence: CATSWQGGDTGELFF. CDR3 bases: TGTGCCACCAGCTGGCAGGGAGGGGACACCGGGGAGCTGTTTTTT.

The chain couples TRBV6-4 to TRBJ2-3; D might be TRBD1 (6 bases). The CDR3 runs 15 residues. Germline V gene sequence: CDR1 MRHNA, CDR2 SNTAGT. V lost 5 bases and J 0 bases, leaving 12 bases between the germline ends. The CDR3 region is CASSRDTGSTDTQYF. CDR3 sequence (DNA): TGTGCCAGCAGTCGGGACACGGGTAGCACAGATACGCAGTATTTT.

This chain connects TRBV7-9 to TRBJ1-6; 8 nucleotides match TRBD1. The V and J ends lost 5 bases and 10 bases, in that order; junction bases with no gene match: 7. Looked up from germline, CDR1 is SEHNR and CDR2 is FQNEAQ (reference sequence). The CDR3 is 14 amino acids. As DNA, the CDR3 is TGTGCCAGCAGCCAAGGACAGGGTTCATCACCCCTCCACTTT. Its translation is CASSQGQGSSPLHF. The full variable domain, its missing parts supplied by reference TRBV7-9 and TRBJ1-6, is DTGVSQNPRHKITKRGQNVTFRCDPISEHNRLYWYRQTLGQGPEFLTYFQNEAQLEKSRLLSDRFSAERPKGSFSTLEIQRTEQGDSAMYLCASSQGQGSSPLHFGNGTRLTVT.

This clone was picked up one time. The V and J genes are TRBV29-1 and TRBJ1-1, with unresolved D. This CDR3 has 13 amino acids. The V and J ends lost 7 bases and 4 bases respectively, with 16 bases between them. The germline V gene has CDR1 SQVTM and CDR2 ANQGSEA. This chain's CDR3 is CSARSGLGTEAFF. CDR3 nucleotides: TGCAGCGCTAGAAGCGGGTTGGGCACTGAAGCTTTCTTT. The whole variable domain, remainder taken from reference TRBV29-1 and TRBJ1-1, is SAVISQKPSRDICQRGTSLTIQCQVDSQVTMMFWYRQQPGQSLTLIATANQGSEATYESGFVIDKFPISRPNLTFSTLTVSNMSPEDSSIYLCSARSGLGTEAFFGQGTRLTVV.

The CDR3 region is CASKADRDGYTF. DNA for the CDR3: TGTGCCAGCAAAGCGGACAGGGATGGCTACACCTTC. This chain uses TRBV6-5 with TRBJ1-2, with TRBD1 matching 8 bases. From germline, CDR1 is MNHEY and CDR2 SVGAGI. The V gene end was trimmed by 7 bases and the J gene end by 6 bases; junction bases not matched to a gene: 4. The CDR3 sequence is 12 residues long.

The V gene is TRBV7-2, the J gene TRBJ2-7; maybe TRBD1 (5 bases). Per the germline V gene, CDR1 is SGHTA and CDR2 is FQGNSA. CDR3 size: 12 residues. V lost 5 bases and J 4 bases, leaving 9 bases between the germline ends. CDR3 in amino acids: CASSPPGYEQYF. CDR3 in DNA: TGTGCCAGCAGCCCGCCAGGGTACGAGCAGTACTTC.

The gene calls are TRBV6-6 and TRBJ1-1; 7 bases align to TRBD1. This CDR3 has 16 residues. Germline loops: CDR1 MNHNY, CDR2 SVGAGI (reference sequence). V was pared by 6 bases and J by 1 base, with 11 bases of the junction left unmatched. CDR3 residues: CASRRAWTGQNTEAFF. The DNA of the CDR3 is TGTGCCAGCAGGCGGGCCTGGACAGGTCAGAACACTGAAGCTTTCTTT.

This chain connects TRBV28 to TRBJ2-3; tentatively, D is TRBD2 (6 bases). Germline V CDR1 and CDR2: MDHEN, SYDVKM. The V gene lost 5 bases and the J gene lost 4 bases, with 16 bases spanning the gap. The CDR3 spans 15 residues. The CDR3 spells CASSPLGGASDTQYF. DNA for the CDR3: TGTGCCAGCAGTCCCCTCGGGGGAGCGTCAGATACGCAGTATTTT.

The CDR3 DNA sequence: TGCGCCAGCAGCCGCAGCGGAACAGGGACTCAGCCCCAGCATTTT. This encodes CASSRSGTGTQPQHF. The chain recombines TRBV4-3 with TRBJ1-5; weak D call: TRBD1 (6 bases). CDR3 size: 15 residues. Germline V gene lookup returns CDR1 LGHNA and CDR2 YSLEER. The ends were cut back, 4 bases at V and 6 bases at J, with 16 bases in the middle.

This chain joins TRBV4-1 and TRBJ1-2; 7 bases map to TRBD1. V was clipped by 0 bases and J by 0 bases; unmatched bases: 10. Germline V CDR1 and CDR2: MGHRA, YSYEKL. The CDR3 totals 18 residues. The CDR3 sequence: CASSQEGGRGQSNYGYTF. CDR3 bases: TGCGCCAGCAGCCAAGAAGGGGGAAGGGGGCAGTCTAACTATGGCTACACCTTC.

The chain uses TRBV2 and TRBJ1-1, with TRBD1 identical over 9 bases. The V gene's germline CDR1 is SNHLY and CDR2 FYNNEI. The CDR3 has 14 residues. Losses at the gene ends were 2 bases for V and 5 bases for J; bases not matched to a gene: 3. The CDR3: CASSETGGFTEAFF. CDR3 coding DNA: TGTGCCAGCAGTGAAACAGGGGGCTTTACTGAAGCTTTCTTT.

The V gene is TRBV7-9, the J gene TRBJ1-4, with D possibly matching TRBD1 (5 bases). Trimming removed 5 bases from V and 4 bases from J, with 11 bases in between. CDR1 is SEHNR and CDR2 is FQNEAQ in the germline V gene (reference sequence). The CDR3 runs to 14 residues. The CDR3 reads CASSPRGGNEKLFF. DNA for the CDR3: TGTGCCAGCAGCCCCCGCGGGGGTAATGAAAAACTGTTTTTT.